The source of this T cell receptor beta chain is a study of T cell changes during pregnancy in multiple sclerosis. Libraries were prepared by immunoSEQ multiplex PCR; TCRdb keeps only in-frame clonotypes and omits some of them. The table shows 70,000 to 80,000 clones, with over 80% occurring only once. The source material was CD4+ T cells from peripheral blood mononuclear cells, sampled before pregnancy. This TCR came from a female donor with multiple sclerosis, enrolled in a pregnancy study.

CDR3 region: CASSWADRGYGYTF. CDR3 DNA sequence: TGTGCCAGCAGTTGGGCTGACCGGGGATATGGCTACACCTTC. This chain joins TRBV27 and TRBJ1-2; no clear D gene. Germline V gives CDR1 MNHEY, CDR2 SMNVEV (reference sequence). The V end lost 4 bases, the J end lost 5 bases, and 14 bases lay between the germline ends. The length of the CDR3 is 14 residues.